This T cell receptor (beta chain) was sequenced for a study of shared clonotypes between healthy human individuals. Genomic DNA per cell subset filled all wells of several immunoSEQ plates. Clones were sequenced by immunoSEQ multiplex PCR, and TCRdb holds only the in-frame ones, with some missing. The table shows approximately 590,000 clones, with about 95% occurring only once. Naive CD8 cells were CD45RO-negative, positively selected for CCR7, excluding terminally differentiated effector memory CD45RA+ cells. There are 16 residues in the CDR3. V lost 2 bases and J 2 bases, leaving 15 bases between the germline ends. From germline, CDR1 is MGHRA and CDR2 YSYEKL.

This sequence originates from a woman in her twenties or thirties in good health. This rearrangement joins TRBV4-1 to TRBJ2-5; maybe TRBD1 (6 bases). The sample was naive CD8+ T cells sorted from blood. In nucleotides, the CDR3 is TGCGCCAGCAGCCAACGCTGGCAGGGGTGGCAAGAGACCCAGTACTTC. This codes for CASSQRWQGWQETQYF.